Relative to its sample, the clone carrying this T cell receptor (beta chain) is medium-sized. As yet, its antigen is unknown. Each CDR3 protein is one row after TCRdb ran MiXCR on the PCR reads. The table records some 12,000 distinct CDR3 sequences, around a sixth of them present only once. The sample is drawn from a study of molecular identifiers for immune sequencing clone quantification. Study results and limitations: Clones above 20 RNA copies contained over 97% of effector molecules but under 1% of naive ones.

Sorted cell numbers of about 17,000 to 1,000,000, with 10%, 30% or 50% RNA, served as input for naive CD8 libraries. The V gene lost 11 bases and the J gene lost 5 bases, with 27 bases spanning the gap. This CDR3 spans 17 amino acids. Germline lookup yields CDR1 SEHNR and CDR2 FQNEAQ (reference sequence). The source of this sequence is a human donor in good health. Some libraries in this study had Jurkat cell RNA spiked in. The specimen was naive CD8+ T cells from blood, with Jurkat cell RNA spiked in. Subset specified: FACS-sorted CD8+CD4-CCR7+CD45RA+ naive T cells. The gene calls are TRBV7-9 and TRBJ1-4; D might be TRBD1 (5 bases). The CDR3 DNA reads TGTGCCGGCAAAACGACGGGGGGAAGGAGAGAGAATGAAAAACTGTTTTTT. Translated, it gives CAGKTTGGRRENEKLFF.